The 27 T cell receptor beta chains presented below share a single source sample, sequenced in a study of CD8+ T cells in alopecia areata. This sample's treatment: oral pan-JAK inhibitor, 5-10 mg twice daily. TCR sequencing used cDNA made by reverse transcription of extracted RNA. This table comes from immunoSEQ multiplex PCR, and its TCRdb copy is limited to in-frame clones, with some not included. The sample includes 190,000 or so clones, around three fifths seen only once; the top ten take around 13%. This specimen was CD8+ T cells sorted from blood, taken at week 24, from a patient treated with tofacitinib. These receptors all stem from a human donor with alopecia areata.

With respect to this clone: Different DNA sequences within this sample yield the same CDR3. The chain joins TRBV23-1 to TRBJ1-1; D gene uncertain. TRBV23-1 is an ORF; its function is uncertain. CDR3 size: 16 residues. Trimming pared 6 bases from V and 2 bases from J, leaving 19 bases between. The CDR3: CASSQPLGHPNTEAFF. The CDR3 DNA follows: TGCGCCAGCAGCCAACCTCTCGGGCACCCAAACACTGAAGCTTTCTTT.

A note on this clone: At the DNA level, this CDR3 is encoded by other sequences in the same sample as well. The V call is TRBV5-6, the J call TRBJ2-7; D gene uncertain. The CDR3 sequence is 11 residues long. V was cut by 2 bases and J by 4 bases, with 4 bases left in between. Germline-derived CDR1 and CDR2 are SGHDT and YYEEEE. The CDR3 DNA sequence: TGTGCCAGCAGCTTTTCTTACGAGCAGTACTTC. As protein: CASSFSYEQYF.

The V call is TRBV13, the J call TRBJ2-7; weak D call: TRBD2 (6 bases). Germline V gene sequence: CDR1 PRHDT, CDR2 FYEKMQ (reference sequence). This CDR3 has 13 amino acids. Trimming took 4 bases from V and 1 from J, leaving 8 bases between them. In nucleotides, the CDR3 is TGTGCCAGCAGCTCAGGAGGGTCCTACGAGCAGTACTTC. Translated, it gives CASSSGGSYEQYF.

The chain joins TRBV14 to TRBJ2-2; 14 bases match TRBD2. The germline CDR1 and CDR2 sequences are SGHDN and FVKESK. The V segment lost 4 bases and the J segment 2 bases; nucleotides outside the gene matches: 3. This CDR3 is built from 17 residues. Here the CDR3 reads CASSRGLAGGNTGELFF. The CDR3 bases are TGTGCCAGCAGCCGAGGACTAGCGGGGGGAAACACCGGGGAGCTGTTTTTT.

The chain has TRBV25-1 and TRBJ2-4; 7 bases align to TRBD2. The CDR3 loop spans 15 amino acids. Trimming at V came to 3 bases and at J to 7 bases, leaving 9 bases not matched to a gene. Germline CDR1 MGHDK, CDR2 SYGVNS. The CDR3 loop is CASSEVREEGNIQYF. The CDR3 coding sequence is TGTGCCAGCAGTGAGGTCCGGGAGGAGGGCAACATTCAGTACTTC.

This clone has more than one count but fewer than ten. The J gene is TRBJ1-2, the V gene TRBV10-2; 7 bases are a match to TRBD1. V shed 3 bases, J shed 6 bases, and the junction held 4 bases outside the gene matches. Germline V lookup: CDR1 WSHSY, CDR2 SAAADI. CDR3 length equals 13 residues. CDR3 DNA sequence: TGCGCCAGCAGTGACGGGACAGCTGATGGCTACACCTTC. Protein sequence: CASSDGTADGYTF.

Points on this clone: The junction and the germline gene differ at one end; a read error may be behind it. The V gene is TRBV6-1, the J gene TRBJ2-7, with D possibly matching TRBD1 (5 bases). This CDR3 region has 13 residues. Germline V gene data show CDR1 as MNHNS and CDR2 as SASEGT. Here the CDR3 reads CANSQRQSYEQYF. The CDR3 DNA follows: TGTGCCAACAGTCAGAGACAGTCCTACGAGCAGTACTTC.

To note about this clone: Other nucleotide sequences from this sample produce the same CDR3. The chain combines TRBV6-5 with TRBJ2-7; D is unresolved. Germline V gene sequence: CDR1 MNHEY, CDR2 SVGAGI. This CDR3 has 13 residues. V lost 2 bases to trimming and J lost 2 bases, with 7 bases between them. The CDR3 region is CASSYTGAYEQYF. In DNA form, the CDR3 reads TGTGCCAGCAGTTACACCGGAGCCTACGAGCAGTACTTC.

This clone has only a few counts. The chain links TRBV5-1 to TRBJ1-2; TRBD1 matches at 8 bases. The CDR3 extends over 14 amino acids. Germline trimming cut 0 bases from V and 5 bases from J; bases unmatched to any gene: 3. Per germline, CDR1 SGHRS and CDR2 YFSETQ. The CDR3 DNA reads as TGCGCCAGCAGCTTGGACAGGGGGTCTTATGGCTACACCTTC. Its translation: CASSLDRGSYGYTF.

The chain couples TRBV5-6 to TRBJ1-5, with D perhaps matching TRBD1 (6 bases). The CDR3 contains 15 residues. Germline CDR1 SGHDT, CDR2 YYEEEE. Trimming shortened V by 3 bases and J by 5 bases, and 15 bases separated the two germline ends. CDR3 loop: CASSSDGGLYQPQHF. CDR3 bases: TGTGCCAGCAGCTCCGACGGGGGGCTCTATCAGCCCCAGCATTTT. The entire variable domain, with the rest obtained from reference TRBV5-6 and TRBJ1-5, is as follows: DAGVTQSPTHLIKTRGQQVTLRCSPKSGHDTVSWYQQALGQGPQFIFQYYEEEERQRGNFPDRFSGHQFPNYSSELNVNALLLGDSALYLCASSSDGGLYQPQHFGDGTRLSIL.

This clone came up a few times. The V call is TRBV27, the J call TRBJ2-5; the D gene is possibly TRBD1 (5 bases). In germline, CDR1 is MNHEY, CDR2 SMNVEV (reference sequence). Trimming pared 10 bases from V and 5 bases from J, leaving 17 bases between. This CDR3 has 13 amino acids. The CDR3 DNA reads as TGTGCCACCGGCGCACAGGATGGGGAGACCCAGTACTTC. The encoded protein is CATGAQDGETQYF.

In its sample, this clone was seen a few times. The CDR3 bases are TGCAGCGTTCGAGGCGCGAACACCGGGGAGCTGTTTTTT. Translation gives CSVRGANTGELFF. The chain links TRBV29-1 to TRBJ2-2; no clear D. The ends were cut back, 5 bases at V and 0 bases at J, with 7 bases in the middle. The CDR3 spans 13 residues. The V gene's germline CDR1 is SQVTM and CDR2 ANQGSEA.

This clone was counted only a few times. V usage is TRBV7-9 and J usage is TRBJ2-2; TRBD1 matches 8 bases. Germline V lookup: CDR1 SEHNR, CDR2 FQNEAQ (reference sequence). J was trimmed by 1 base and V by 4 bases; bases with no gene match: 2. This CDR3 contains 15 residues. CDR3 sequence reads: CASSSRGRNTGELFF. The CDR3 nucleotides read TGTGCCAGCAGCTCCAGGGGGCGGAACACCGGGGAGCTGTTTTTT.

The rearrangement joins TRBV27 to TRBJ2-7; either TRBD1 or TRBD2 may supply D (6 bases each). Germline loops: CDR1 MNHEY, CDR2 SMNVEV (reference sequence). V was cut by 6 bases and J by 2 bases, with 14 bases left in between. CDR3 length equals 14 residues. The CDR3 protein is CASRGGTQTYEQYF. CDR3 bases: TGTGCCAGCAGAGGGGGGACACAGACCTACGAGCAGTACTTC.

V is TRBV7-9 and J is TRBJ1-2; D ambiguous. V lost 1 base to trimming and J lost 0 bases, with 6 bases between them. The CDR3 spans 14 residues. Germline V gene data show CDR1 as SEHNR and CDR2 as FQNEAQ (reference sequence). CDR3 sequence: CASSLVTANYGYTF. CDR3 coding DNA: TGTGCCAGCAGCTTAGTAACGGCTAACTATGGCTACACCTTC.

This rearrangement joins TRBV7-8 to TRBJ1-5, with D hard to call. Germline values: CDR1 SGHVS, CDR2 FQNEAQ. There are 15 residues in the CDR3. V was trimmed by 5 bases and J by 0 bases, leaving 11 bases between them. DNA for the CDR3: TGTGCCAGCAGCGACGGGCTCTATAGCAATCAGCCCCAGCATTTT. Amino acid sequence: CASSDGLYSNQPQHF.

The rearrangement uses TRBV7-9 and TRBJ2-5; D not certain. Deletions cut 1 base from V and 5 bases from J, with 11 bases between. The V gene's germline CDR1 is SEHNR and CDR2 FQNEAQ (reference sequence). CDR3 size: 14 residues. CDR3 region: CASSLVSLAETQYF. The CDR3 coding sequence is TGTGCCAGCAGCTTAGTGTCTCTTGCGGAGACCCAGTACTTC. The whole variable domain, remainder taken from reference TRBV7-9 and TRBJ2-5, is DTGVSQNPRHKITKRGQNVTFRCDPISEHNRLYWYRQTLGQGPEFLTYFQNEAQLEKSRLLSDRFSAERPKGSFSTLEIQRTEQGDSAMYLCASSLVSLAETQYFGPGTRLLVL.

This clone was recorded a few times. This chain connects TRBV30 to TRBJ2-1, with 10 positions matching TRBD2. V shed 5 bases, J shed 1 base, and the junction held 8 bases outside the gene matches. Germline CDR1 and CDR2: GTSNPN and SVGIG (reference sequence). The CDR3 is made up of 16 amino acids. The CDR3 DNA sequence: TGTGCCTGGGATGCCGGGACTAGCGTTTCCTACAATGAGCAGTTCTTC. Translation: CAWDAGTSVSYNEQFF.

The chain uses TRBV13 and TRBJ1-2; D unresolved. Trimming stripped 1 base from V and 8 bases from J, with 20 bases between. There are 16 residues in the CDR3. CDR1 PRHDT and CDR2 FYEKMQ come from the germline V gene (reference sequence). Here the CDR3 DNA reads TGTGCCAGCAGCTTAGCTCAGAGGACGAGTATGCAGGGCTACACCTTC. This codes for CASSLAQRTSMQGYTF. The variable domain in full, with the rest retrieved from reference TRBV13 and TRBJ1-2, is AAGVIQSPRHLIKEKRETATLKCYPIPRHDTVYWYQQGPGQDPQFLISFYEKMQSDKGSIPDRFSAQQFSDYHSELNMSSLELGDSALYFCASSLAQRTSMQGYTFGSGTRLTVV.

V and J are TRBV9 and TRBJ2-1; D ambiguous. Trimming removed 3 bases from V and 2 bases from J, with 6 bases in between. The CDR3 is 13 residues long. Germline CDR1 SGDLS, CDR2 YYNGEE. The CDR3 DNA is TGTGCCAGCAGCGCCGCCGCCTACAATGAGCAGTTCTTC. This encodes CASSAAAYNEQFF.

This sequence joins TRBV7-9 and TRBJ1-5; 9 positions agree with TRBD1. This CDR3 is built from 15 residues. Germline loops: CDR1 SEHNR, CDR2 FQNEAQ (reference sequence). J gave up 4 bases and V 6 bases, and 7 bases lay outside the gene matches. The CDR3 DNA follows: TGTGCCAGCAGTACCGGGACAGGGTCAAATCAGCCCCAGCATTTT. Translating it yields CASSTGTGSNQPQHF.

The CDR3 protein is CASSYSAGGPHTQYF. CDR3 DNA sequence: TGTGCCAGCAGTTACTCCGCGGGGGGCCCTCATACGCAGTATTTT. This chain connects TRBV6-5 to TRBJ2-3, with 8 bases that match TRBD2. CDR1 is MNHEY, CDR2 SVGAGI, per germline. Trimming took 0 bases from V and 7 from J; bases not matched to a gene: 6. This CDR3 comprises 15 residues.

This clone was seen a handful of times. The chain uses TRBV29-1 and TRBJ2-1; 8 nucleotides line up with TRBD1. The CDR3 is 15 residues long. Trimming cost V 2 bases and J 7 bases; bases outside gene matches: 10. The V gene's germline CDR1 is SQVTM and CDR2 ANQGSEA. This CDR3 reads CSVEIWDRSGNEQFF. As DNA, the CDR3 is TGCAGCGTTGAAATATGGGACAGGTCAGGAAATGAGCAGTTCTTC.

This chain links TRBV30 with TRBJ1-1, with D unclear. CDR1 and CDR2 from the germline V gene are GTSNPN and SVGIG (reference sequence). The V gene lost 0 bases and the J gene lost 8 bases, with 13 bases spanning the gap. This CDR3 is built from 13 residues. The CDR3 sequence is CAWSVLAVSEAFF. Here the CDR3 DNA reads TGTGCCTGGAGTGTACTGGCAGTTTCAGAAGCTTTCTTT.

The chain recombines TRBV30 with TRBJ1-5, with D uncertain. This CDR3 is built from 18 residues. Germline loops: CDR1 GTSNPN, CDR2 SVGIG (reference sequence). V was clipped by 0 bases and J by 5 bases, with 23 bases between them. DNA for the CDR3: TGTGCCTGGAGTGTATTTGGGAAAGGGATTAGTACGGATCAGCCCCAGCATTTT. Translated: CAWSVFGKGISTDQPQHF.

Of note for this clone: This specimen includes other DNA sequences encoding the same CDR3. This chain uses TRBV29-1 with TRBJ1-1, with 9 bases identical to TRBD1. CDR3 length equals 13 residues. Germline-derived CDR1 and CDR2 are SQVTM and ANQGSEA. After removal of 5 bases from V and 4 bases from J, the junction contained 5 bases not matched to a gene. The CDR3 spells CSVPGQGGTEAFF. CDR3 DNA sequence: TGCAGCGTTCCGGGACAGGGTGGCACTGAAGCTTTCTTT. The whole variable domain, remainder taken from reference TRBV29-1 and TRBJ1-1, is SAVISQKPSRDICQRGTSLTIQCQVDSQVTMMFWYRQQPGQSLTLIATANQGSEATYESGFVIDKFPISRPNLTFSTLTVSNMSPEDSSIYLCSVPGQGGTEAFFGQGTRLTVV.

The chain carries TRBV30 and TRBJ1-1; D may be TRBD1 (5 bases). The length of the CDR3 is 14 residues. Germline V gene data show CDR1 as GTSNPN and CDR2 as SVGIG (reference sequence). Trimming removed 3 bases at V and 5 bases at J, with 16 bases between. Here the CDR3 DNA reads TGTGCCTGGAGCGAGGGGATCCCGCGGACTGAAGCTTTCTTT. Translated: CAWSEGIPRTEAFF.